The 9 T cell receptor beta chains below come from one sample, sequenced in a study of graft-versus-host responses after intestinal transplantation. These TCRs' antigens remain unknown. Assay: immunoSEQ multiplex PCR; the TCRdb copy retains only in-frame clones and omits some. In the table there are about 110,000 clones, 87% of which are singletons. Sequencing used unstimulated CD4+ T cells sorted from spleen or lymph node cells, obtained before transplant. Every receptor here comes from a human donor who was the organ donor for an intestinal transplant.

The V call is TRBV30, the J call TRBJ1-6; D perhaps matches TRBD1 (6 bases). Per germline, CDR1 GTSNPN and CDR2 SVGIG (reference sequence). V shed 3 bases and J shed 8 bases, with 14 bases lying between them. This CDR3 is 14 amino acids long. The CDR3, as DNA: TGTGCCTGGAGACTGGGGGCAGGGGATTCACCCCTCCACTTT. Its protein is CAWRLGAGDSPLHF.

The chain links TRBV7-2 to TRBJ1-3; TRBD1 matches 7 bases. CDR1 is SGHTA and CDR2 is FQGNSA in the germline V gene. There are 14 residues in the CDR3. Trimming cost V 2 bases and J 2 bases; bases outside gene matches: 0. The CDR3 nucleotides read TGTGCCAGCAGCTTACAGGGGGCTGGAAACACCATATATTTT. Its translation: CASSLQGAGNTIYF.

CDR3 DNA sequence: TGTGCCAGCAGCTTTGGATTGTTGGGGGCCAACGTCCTGACTTTC. Amino acid sequence: CASSFGLLGANVLTF. The chain is built from TRBV5-4 and TRBJ2-6; D is unresolved. Trimming pared 2 bases from V and 4 bases from J, leaving 10 bases between. CDR3 size: 15 residues. Germline CDR1 reads SGHNT; CDR2 reads YYREEE (reference sequence).

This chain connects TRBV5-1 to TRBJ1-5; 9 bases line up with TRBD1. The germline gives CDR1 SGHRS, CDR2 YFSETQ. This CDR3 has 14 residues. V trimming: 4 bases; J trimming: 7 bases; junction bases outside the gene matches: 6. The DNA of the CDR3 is TGCGCCAGCAGCCTGACAGGGGGGGGCCAGCCCCAGCATTTT. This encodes CASSLTGGGQPQHF.

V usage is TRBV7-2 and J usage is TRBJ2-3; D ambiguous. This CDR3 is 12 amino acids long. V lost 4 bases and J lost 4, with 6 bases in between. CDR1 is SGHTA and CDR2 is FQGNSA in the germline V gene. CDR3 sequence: CASSYHADTQYF. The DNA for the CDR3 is TGTGCCAGCAGCTATCATGCAGATACGCAGTATTTT.

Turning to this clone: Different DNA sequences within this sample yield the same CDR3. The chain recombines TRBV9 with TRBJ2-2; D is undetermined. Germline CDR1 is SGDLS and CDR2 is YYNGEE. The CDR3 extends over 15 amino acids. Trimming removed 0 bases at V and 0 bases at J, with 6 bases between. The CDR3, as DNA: TGTGCCAGCAGCGTAGAACCCGCGAACACCGGGGAGCTGTTTTTT. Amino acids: CASSVEPANTGELFF.

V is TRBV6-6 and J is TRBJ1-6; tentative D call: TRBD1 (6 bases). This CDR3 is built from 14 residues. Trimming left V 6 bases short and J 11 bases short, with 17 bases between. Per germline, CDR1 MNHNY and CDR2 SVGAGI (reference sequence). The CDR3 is CASSPITGRPPLHF. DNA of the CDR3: TGTGCCAGCAGCCCTATTACAGGGAGGCCACCCCTCCACTTT.

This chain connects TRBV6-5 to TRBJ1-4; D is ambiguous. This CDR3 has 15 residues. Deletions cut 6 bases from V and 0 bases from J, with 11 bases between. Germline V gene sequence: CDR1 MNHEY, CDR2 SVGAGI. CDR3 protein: CASSRTASTNEKLFF. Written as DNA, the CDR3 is TGTGCCAGCAGCCGAACAGCCTCAACTAATGAAAAACTGTTTTTT.

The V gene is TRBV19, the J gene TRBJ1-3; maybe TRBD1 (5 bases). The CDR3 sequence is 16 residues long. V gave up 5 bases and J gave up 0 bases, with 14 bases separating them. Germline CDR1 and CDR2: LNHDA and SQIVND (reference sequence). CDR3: CASSLGTGNSGNTIYF. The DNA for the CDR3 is TGTGCCAGTAGTCTGGGGACGGGGAACTCTGGAAACACCATATATTTT.